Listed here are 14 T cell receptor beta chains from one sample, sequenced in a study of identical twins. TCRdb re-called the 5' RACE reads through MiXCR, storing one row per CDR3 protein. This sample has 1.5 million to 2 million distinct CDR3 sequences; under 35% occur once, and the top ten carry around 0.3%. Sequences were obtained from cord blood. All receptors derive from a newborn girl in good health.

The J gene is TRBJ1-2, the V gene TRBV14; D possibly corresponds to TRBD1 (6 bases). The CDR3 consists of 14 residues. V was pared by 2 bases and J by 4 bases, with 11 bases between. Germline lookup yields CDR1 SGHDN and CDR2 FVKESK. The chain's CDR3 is CASSQQTGLYGYTF. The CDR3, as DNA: TGTGCCAGCAGCCAACAGACAGGACTCTATGGCTACACCTTC.

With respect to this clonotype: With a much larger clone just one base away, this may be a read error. The CDR3 DNA is TGTGCCACCTTGCCCATTAAAGGGGGCAGGGTGAGGGGGAACATTCAGTACTTC. This encodes CATLPIKGGRVRGNIQYF. The chain employs TRBV24-1 and TRBJ2-4; 7 nucleotides align to TRBD1. The CDR3 runs to 18 residues. Germline values: CDR1 KGHDR, CDR2 SFDVKD. Unmatched junction bases numbered 23, after V lost 9 bases and J lost 7 bases.

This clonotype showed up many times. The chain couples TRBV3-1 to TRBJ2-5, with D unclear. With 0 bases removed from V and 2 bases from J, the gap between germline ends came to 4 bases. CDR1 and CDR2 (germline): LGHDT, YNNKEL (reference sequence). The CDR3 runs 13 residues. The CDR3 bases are TGTGCCAGCAGCCAAGATTGGCAAGAGACCCAGTACTTC. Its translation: CASSQDWQETQYF.

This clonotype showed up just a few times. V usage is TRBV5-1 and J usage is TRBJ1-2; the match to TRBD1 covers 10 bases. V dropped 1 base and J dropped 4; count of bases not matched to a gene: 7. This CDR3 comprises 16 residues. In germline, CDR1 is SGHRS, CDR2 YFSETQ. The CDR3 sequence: CASSLSGTGVLYGYTF. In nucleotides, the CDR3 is TGCGCCAGCAGCTTGAGTGGGACAGGGGTCCTCTATGGCTACACCTTC. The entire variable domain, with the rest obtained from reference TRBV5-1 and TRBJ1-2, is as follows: KAGVTQTPRYLIKTRGQQVTLSCSPISGHRSVSWYQQTPGQGLQFLFEYFSETQRNKGNFPGRFSGRQFSNSRSEMNVSTLELGDSALYLCASSLSGTGVLYGYTFGSGTRLTVV.

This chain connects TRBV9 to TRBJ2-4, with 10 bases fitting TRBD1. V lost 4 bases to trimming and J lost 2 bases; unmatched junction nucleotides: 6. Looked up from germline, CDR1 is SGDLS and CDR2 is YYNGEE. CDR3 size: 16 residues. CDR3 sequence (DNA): TGTGCCAGCAGCCCTGGACAGGGGGGGACCAAAAACATTCAGTACTTC. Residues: CASSPGQGGTKNIQYF.

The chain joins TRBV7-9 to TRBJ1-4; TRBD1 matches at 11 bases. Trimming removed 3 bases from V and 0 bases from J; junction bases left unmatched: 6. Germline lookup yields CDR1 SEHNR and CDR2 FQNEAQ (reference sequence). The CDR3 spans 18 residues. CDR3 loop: CASSFAGTGGTTNEKLFF. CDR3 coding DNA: TGTGCCAGCAGCTTCGCAGGGACAGGGGGTACAACTAATGAAAAACTGTTTTTT.

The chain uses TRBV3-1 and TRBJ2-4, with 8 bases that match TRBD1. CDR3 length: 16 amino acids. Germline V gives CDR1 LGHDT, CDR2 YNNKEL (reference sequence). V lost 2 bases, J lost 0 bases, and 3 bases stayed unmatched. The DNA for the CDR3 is TGTGCCAGCAGCCAACAGGGGGCGGGAGCCAAAAACATTCAGTACTTC. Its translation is CASSQQGAGAKNIQYF.

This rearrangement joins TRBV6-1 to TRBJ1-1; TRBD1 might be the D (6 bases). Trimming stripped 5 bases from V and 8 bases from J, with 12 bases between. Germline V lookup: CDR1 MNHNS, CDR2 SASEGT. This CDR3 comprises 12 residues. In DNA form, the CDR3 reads TGTGCCAGCAGTACCCGGACAGCCGAAGCTTTCTTT. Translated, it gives CASSTRTAEAFF.

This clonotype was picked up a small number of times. The DNA of the CDR3 is TGTGCCATCAGTGAGGGAGGGGGCTATGGCTACACCTTC. Translated: CAISEGGGYGYTF. The chain recombines TRBV10-3 with TRBJ1-2, with D maybe TRBD1 (6 bases). V was cut by 2 bases and J by 4 bases, with 8 bases left in between. Germline CDR1 reads ENHRY; CDR2 reads SYGVKD. The CDR3 is made up of 13 amino acids.

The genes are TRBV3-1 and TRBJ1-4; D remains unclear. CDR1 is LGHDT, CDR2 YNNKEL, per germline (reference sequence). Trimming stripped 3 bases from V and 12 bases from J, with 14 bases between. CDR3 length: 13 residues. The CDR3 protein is CASSHIVLSELFF. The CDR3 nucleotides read TGTGCCAGCAGCCATATTGTTTTGAGCGAACTGTTTTTT.

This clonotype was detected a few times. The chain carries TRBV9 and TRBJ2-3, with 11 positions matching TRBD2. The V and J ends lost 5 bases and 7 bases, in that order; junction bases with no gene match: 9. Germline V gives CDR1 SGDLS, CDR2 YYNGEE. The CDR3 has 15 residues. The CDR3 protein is CASSQTSGVRNTQYF. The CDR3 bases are TGTGCCAGCAGTCAGACTAGCGGGGTCAGAAATACGCAGTATTTT.

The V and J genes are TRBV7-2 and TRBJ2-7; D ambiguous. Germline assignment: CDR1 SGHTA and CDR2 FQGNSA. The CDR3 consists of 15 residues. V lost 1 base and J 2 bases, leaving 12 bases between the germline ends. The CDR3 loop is CASSLGVVDPYEQYF. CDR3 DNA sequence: TGTGCCAGCAGCTTAGGGGTAGTCGATCCCTACGAGCAGTACTTC.

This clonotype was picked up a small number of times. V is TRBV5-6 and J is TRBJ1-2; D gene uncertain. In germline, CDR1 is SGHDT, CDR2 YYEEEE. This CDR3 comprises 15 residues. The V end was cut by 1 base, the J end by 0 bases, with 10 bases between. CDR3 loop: CASSLRRVANYGYTF. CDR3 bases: TGTGCCAGCAGCTTGCGGCGGGTAGCTAACTATGGCTACACCTTC.

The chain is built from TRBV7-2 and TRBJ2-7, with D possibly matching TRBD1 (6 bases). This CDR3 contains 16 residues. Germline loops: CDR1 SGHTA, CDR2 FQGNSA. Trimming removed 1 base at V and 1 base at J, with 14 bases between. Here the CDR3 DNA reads TGTGCCAGCAGCTTAGAGGCAGGGGTCGTATCCTACGAGCAGTACTTC. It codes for CASSLEAGVVSYEQYF.